This entry lists 8 T cell receptor beta chains sequenced from one sample in a study of OX40 agonist ivuxolimab in advanced cancers. Clones were read by immunoSEQ multiplex PCR, and TCRdb kept only the in-frame ones, dropping some. The table includes 50,000 or so clones, about 88% detected once. The sample in question was CD4+ or CD8+ T cells sorted from blood, obtained in a trial of the OX40 agonist ivuxolimab. Every receptor here comes from an adult with an advanced solid tumor such as melanoma, head and neck, liver or kidney cancer.

This chain uses TRBV28 with TRBJ2-3; D call uncertain. Trimming stripped 4 bases from V and 4 bases from J, with 12 bases between. Germline CDR1 MDHEN, CDR2 SYDVKM. The CDR3 covers 14 residues. The CDR3 bases are TGTGCCAGCAGTTCCGAATCGGTGGCAGATACGCAGTATTTT. Amino acid sequence: CASSSESVADTQYF.

The rearrangement links TRBV30 to TRBJ1-1; D is possibly TRBD1 (5 bases). The CDR3 is made up of 14 amino acids. V was clipped by 2 bases and J by 4 bases, with 14 bases between them. The germline gives CDR1 GTSNPN, CDR2 SVGIG (reference sequence). The CDR3 nucleotides are TGTGCCTGGAGTCTCTGGGGGTCGCGCACTGAAGCTTTCTTT. Translation: CAWSLWGSRTEAFF.

The chain couples TRBV6-5 to TRBJ1-2, with D maybe TRBD1 (5 bases). This CDR3 spans 14 amino acids. The germline V gene encodes CDR1 MNHEY and CDR2 SVGAGI. V lost 4 bases and J 7 bases, leaving 16 bases between the germline ends. This chain's CDR3 is CASSSDSGLGGYTF. Here the CDR3 DNA reads TGTGCCAGCAGTTCCGACAGCGGGTTGGGTGGCTACACCTTC.

This rearrangement joins TRBV23-1 to TRBJ2-2, with TRBD1 matching 8 bases. TRBV23-1 is an ORF for which the function is uncertain. The CDR3 extends over 15 amino acids. The ends lost 8 bases at V and 0 bases at J; junction bases unmatched: 5. The CDR3 nucleotides read TGCGCCAGCGGTTGGGACAGGACGAACACCGGGGAGCTGTTTTTT. Translating gives CASGWDRTNTGELFF.

V usage is TRBV18 and J usage is TRBJ2-6; TRBD1 matches at 9 bases. CDR3 length: 14 amino acids. Germline V CDR1 and CDR2: KGHSH, LQKENI. After removal of 3 bases from V and 7 bases from J, the junction contained 1 base not matched to a gene. CDR3 in amino acids: CASSPTGGANVLTF. DNA of the CDR3: TGTGCCAGCTCACCGACAGGGGGAGCCAACGTCCTGACTTTC.

This clone was counted a single time. The gene calls are TRBV2 and TRBJ1-5; 10 bases agree with TRBD1. The V gene end was trimmed by 10 bases and the J gene end by 5 bases; junction bases not matched to a gene: 20. The germline V gene has CDR1 SNHLY and CDR2 FYNNEI. The CDR3 length is 18 residues. The chain's CDR3 is CATKQRETGGITDQPQHF. The CDR3 DNA reads TGTGCCACCAAGCAACGCGAGACAGGGGGCATTACCGATCAGCCCCAGCATTTT. Complete variable domain (other parts from reference TRBV2 and TRBJ1-5): EPEVTQTPSHQVTQMGQEVILRCVPISNHLYFYWYRQILGQKVEFLVSFYNNEISEKSEIFDDQFSVERPDGSNFTLKIRSTKLEDSAMYFCATKQRETGGITDQPQHFGDGTRLSIL.

This clone was seen once. This CDR3 reads CASSLDGTAGEKLFF. CDR3 sequence (DNA): TGCGCCAGCAGCTTGGATGGGACAGCGGGGGAAAAACTGTTTTTT. This sequence joins TRBV5-1 and TRBJ1-4; 7 bases fit TRBD1. V was clipped by 0 bases and J by 8 bases; unmatched bases: 7. The CDR3 is made up of 15 amino acids. From germline, CDR1 is SGHRS and CDR2 YFSETQ. Full variable domain (outside the CDR3, taken from reference TRBV5-1 and TRBJ1-4): KAGVTQTPRYLIKTRGQQVTLSCSPISGHRSVSWYQQTPGQGLQFLFEYFSETQRNKGNFPGRFSGRQFSNSRSEMNVSTLELGDSALYLCASSLDGTAGEKLFFGSGTQLSVL.

The chain links TRBV7-8 to TRBJ2-5, with D uncertain. Trimming removed 11 bases from V and 3 bases from J, with 13 bases in between. CDR1 is SGHVS, CDR2 FQNEAQ, per germline. This CDR3 region has 12 residues. DNA for the CDR3: TGTGCCGGTGGGGAAGTCGAAGAGACCCAGTACTTC. This codes for CAGGEVEETQYF.